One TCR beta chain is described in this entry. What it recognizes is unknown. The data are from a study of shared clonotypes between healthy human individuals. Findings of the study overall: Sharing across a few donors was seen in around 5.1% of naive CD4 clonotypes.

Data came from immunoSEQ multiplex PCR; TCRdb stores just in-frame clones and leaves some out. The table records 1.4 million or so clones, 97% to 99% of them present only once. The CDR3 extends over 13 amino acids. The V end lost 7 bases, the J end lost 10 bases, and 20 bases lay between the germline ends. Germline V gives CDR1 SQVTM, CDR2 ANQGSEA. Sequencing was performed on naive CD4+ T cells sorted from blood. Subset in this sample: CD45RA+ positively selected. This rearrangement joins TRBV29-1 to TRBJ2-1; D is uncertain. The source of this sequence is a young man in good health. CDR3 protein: CSASGVGQREQFF. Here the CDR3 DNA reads TGCAGCGCCTCTGGGGTAGGCCAACGGGAGCAGTTCTTC.